These T cell receptor beta chains were read from a single sample in a study of shared clonotypes between healthy human individuals. The method was immunoSEQ multiplex PCR; TCRdb's version includes in-frame clones alone and lacks a portion of them. The sample includes about 2 million clones, 85% to 95% of them seen just once. Sequencing used naive CD4+ T cells sorted from blood. The receptors were gathered from a man aged 18-30 years in good health. Each CDR3 is given with its conserved first and last residue. Each record gives: CDR3 length, D gene, clone size, V gene, J gene, CDR3 protein, CDR3 DNA. The D gene is left open where the match is weak. Size values are once, few and many counts, or a class for expanded clones, and some rows have none.

>13|TRBD1|.|TRBV7-2|TRBJ1-1
CASSSQTGTVAFF
TGTGCCAGCAGCTCCCAGACCGGGACAGTCGCTTTCTTT
>13|TRBD2|.|TRBV7-2|TRBJ2-7
CASSFGDYYEQYF
TGTGCCAGCAGCTTTGGGGACTACTACGAGCAGTACTTC
>15|.|.|TRBV5-8|TRBJ2-1
CASSLGIFSYNEQFF
TGTGCCAGCAGCCTAGGGATTTTTTCCTACAATGAGCAGTTCTTC
>14|.|.|TRBV5-1|TRBJ1-4
CASRRAGDNEKLFF
TGCGCCAGCAGGAGGGCAGGTGACAATGAAAAACTGTTTTTT
>15|.|.|TRBV4-3|TRBJ2-1
CASSQEAGTGLEQFF
TGCGCCAGCAGCCAAGAGGCGGGGACTGGGCTTGAGCAGTTCTTC
>13|.|once|TRBV10-3|TRBJ2-7
CAISVQAPYEQYF
TGTGCCATCAGTGTTCAGGCGCCCTACGAGCAGTACTTC
>13|.|.|TRBV7-8|TRBJ2-5
CASSMMGGETQYF
TGTGCCAGCAGCATGATGGGGGGAGAGACCCAGTACTTC
>14|.|.|TRBV5-1|TRBJ2-7
CASSPQLVSYEQYF
TGCGCCAGCAGTCCTCAGCTCGTCTCCTACGAGCAGTACTTC
>14|TRBD2|.|TRBV11-2|TRBJ2-7
CASSLEAGSYEQYF
TGTGCCAGCAGCTTAGAAGCGGGATCCTACGAGCAGTACTTC
>14|.|.|TRBV5-1|TRBJ1-1
CASSLGQTLEGAFF
TGCGCCAGCAGCTTAGGACAGACCCTCGAGGGAGCTTTCTTT
>12|.|once|TRBV7-2|TRBJ2-7
CASSLDVAEQYF
TGTGCCAGCAGCTTAGATGTGGCCGAGCAGTACTTC
>13|.|.|TRBV5-4|TRBJ2-2
CASSRQDAGELFF
TGTGCCAGCAGCCGACAGGATGCCGGGGAGCTGTTTTTT
>13|.|.|TRBV7-9|TRBJ2-3
CASSLGSTVTQYF
TGTGCCAGCAGCTTAGGGTCCACGGTTACGCAGTATTTT
>15|.|.|TRBV6-1|TRBJ1-3
CASSDGQGPGNTIYF
TGTGCCAGCAGTGATGGCCAGGGCCCTGGAAACACCATATATTTT
>18|TRBD2|.|TRBV11-2|TRBJ2-1
CASSLRGLLAGGPTTQFF
TGTGCCAGCAGCTTACGGGGGCTACTAGCGGGAGGGCCTACGACGCAGTTCTTC
>15|TRBD1|.|TRBV7-9|TRBJ2-7
CASRSAGTASYEQYF
TGTGCCAGCAGGTCAGCCGGGACAGCATCCTACGAGCAGTACTTC
>16|TRBD2|.|TRBV19|TRBJ2-1
CASSIAFLAGGEEQFF
TGTGCCAGTAGTATCGCTTTTCTAGCGGGAGGCGAGGAGCAGTTCTTC
>14|.|once|TRBV5-4|TRBJ1-6
CASSTGQGHSPLHF
TGTGCCAGCAGCACTGGGCAGGGCCATTCACCCCTCCACTTT
>14|TRBD1|.|TRBV4-3|TRBJ1-2
CASSPQGTGDGYTF
TGCGCCAGCAGCCCCCAGGGGACAGGGGATGGCTACACCTTC
>14|.|.|TRBV30|TRBJ2-5
CASTVGPKQETQYF
TGTGCCTCCACGGTAGGGCCAAAACAAGAGACCCAGTACTTC
>15|.|.|TRBV28|TRBJ1-4
CASRVSGSGNEKLFF
TGTGCCAGCAGGGTTTCGGGGTCAGGTAATGAAAAACTGTTTTTT
>14|.|.|TRBV19|TRBJ2-7
CASSQDRRHSEQYF
TGTGCCAGTAGTCAAGACCGACGGCACTCCGAGCAGTACTTC
>13|TRBD2|.|TRBV2|TRBJ2-2
CASRAGYTGELFF
TGTGCCAGTAGAGCGGGGTACACCGGGGAGCTGTTTTTT
>16|TRBD1|.|TRBV5-5|TRBJ1-2
CASSLGEGAGNYGYTF
TGTGCCAGCAGCTTGGGAGAGGGGGCTGGTAACTATGGCTACACCTTC
>13|.|.|TRBV30|TRBJ1-1
CAGLKGLYTEAFF
TGTGCCGGGCTTAAGGGCCTTTACACTGAAGCTTTCTTT
>12|.|.|TRBV6-5|TRBJ2-7
CASRATGVEQYF
TGTGCCAGCAGAGCCACCGGCGTCGAGCAGTACTTC
>16|.|.|TRBV6-1|TRBJ1-6
CASSEAPRGLGSPLHF
TGTGCCAGCAGTGAAGCGCCTAGGGGATTGGGTTCACCCCTCCACTTT
>15|TRBD2|.|TRBV6-1|TRBJ2-3
CASSEHGRAGDTQYF
TGTGCCAGCAGTGAACACGGGAGGGCTGGAGATACGCAGTATTTT
>13|.|.|TRBV6-1|TRBJ1-2
CASSRDGPYGYTF
TGTGCCAGCAGTAGGGACGGTCCCTATGGCTACACCTTC
>15|.|.|TRBV10-2|TRBJ1-1
CASSEWVGGGTEAFF
TGCGCCAGCAGTGAGTGGGTTGGCGGGGGCACTGAAGCTTTCTTT
>14|TRBD1|.|TRBV5-1|TRBJ1-3
CASRPGDRDTSIYF
TGCGCCAGCAGGCCGGGGGACAGGGACACTTCCATATATTTT
>13|.|.|TRBV7-2|TRBJ2-5
CASSFGSRETQYF
TGTGCCAGCAGCTTCGGTAGCAGGGAGACCCAGTACTTC
>15|TRBD1|.|TRBV11-1|TRBJ2-1
CASSLSGTVMGEQFF
TGTGCCAGCAGCTTATCAGGGACAGTTATGGGTGAGCAGTTCTTC
>15|TRBD2|.|TRBV27|TRBJ2-1
CASQIIPGGLNEQFF
TGTGCCTCTCAGATAATCCCGGGGGGGCTCAATGAGCAGTTCTTC
>15|.|.|TRBV27|TRBJ2-2
CASSWGKLDTGELFF
TGTGCCAGCAGTTGGGGGAAACTGGACACCGGGGAGCTGTTTTTT
>16|TRBD2|.|TRBV18|TRBJ2-4
CASSPTTSGGSNIQYF
TGTGCCAGCTCACCAACTACTAGCGGGGGAAGCAACATTCAGTACTTC
>15|TRBD1|.|TRBV18|TRBJ2-7
CASSTWTGQPGEQYF
TGTGCCAGCTCAACTTGGACAGGACAACCGGGGGAGCAGTACTTC
>15|.|.|TRBV4-1|TRBJ1-3
CASSQPAVSGNTIYF
TGCGCCAGCAGCCAGCCGGCGGTCTCTGGAAACACCATATATTTT
>13|.|few|TRBV5-1|TRBJ1-2
CASSPDKDYGYTF
TGCGCCAGCAGTCCGGACAAGGACTATGGCTACACCTTC
>15|.|.|TRBV5-8|TRBJ1-3
CASSSDSHSGNTIYF
TGTGCCAGCAGCTCCGACTCGCACTCTGGAAACACCATATATTTT
>15|.|.|TRBV11-2|TRBJ2-2
CASRGLRGHTGELFF
TGTGCCAGCAGGGGATTGCGGGGGCACACCGGGGAGCTGTTTTTT
>15|TRBD1|.|TRBV5-1|TRBJ2-3
CASSLGQGASDTQYF
TGCGCCAGCAGCCTAGGACAGGGGGCGTCGGATACGCAGTATTTT